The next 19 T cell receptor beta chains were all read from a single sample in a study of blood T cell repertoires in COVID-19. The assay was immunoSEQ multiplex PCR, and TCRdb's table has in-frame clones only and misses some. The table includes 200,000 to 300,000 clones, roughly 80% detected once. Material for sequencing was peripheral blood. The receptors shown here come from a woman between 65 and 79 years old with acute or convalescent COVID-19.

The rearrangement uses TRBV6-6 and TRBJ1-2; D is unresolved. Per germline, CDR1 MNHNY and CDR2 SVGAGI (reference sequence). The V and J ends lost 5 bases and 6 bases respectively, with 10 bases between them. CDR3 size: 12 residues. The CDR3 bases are TGTGCCAGCAGTCTCCAGCGGGATGGCTACACCTTC. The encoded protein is CASSLQRDGYTF.

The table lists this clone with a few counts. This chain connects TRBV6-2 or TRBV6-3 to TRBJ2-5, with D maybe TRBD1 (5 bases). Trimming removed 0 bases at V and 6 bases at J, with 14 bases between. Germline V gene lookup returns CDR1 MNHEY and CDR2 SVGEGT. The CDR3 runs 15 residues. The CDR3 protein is CASSYSTIRVKTQYF. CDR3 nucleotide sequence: TGTGCCAGCAGTTACTCGACGATCAGGGTGAAGACCCAGTACTTC.

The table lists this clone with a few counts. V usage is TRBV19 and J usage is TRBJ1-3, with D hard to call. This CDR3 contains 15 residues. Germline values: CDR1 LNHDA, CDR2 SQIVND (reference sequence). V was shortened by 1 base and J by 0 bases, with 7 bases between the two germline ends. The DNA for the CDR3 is TGTGCCAGTAGTATAGGAAGCTTCTCTGGAAACACCATATATTTT. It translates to CASSIGSFSGNTIYF. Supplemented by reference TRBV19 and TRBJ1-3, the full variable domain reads DGGITQSPKYLFRKEGQNVTLSCEQNLNHDAMYWYRQDPGQGLRLIYYSQIVNDFQKGDIAEGYSVSREKKESFPLTVTSAQKNPTAFYLCASSIGSFSGNTIYFGEGSWLTVV.

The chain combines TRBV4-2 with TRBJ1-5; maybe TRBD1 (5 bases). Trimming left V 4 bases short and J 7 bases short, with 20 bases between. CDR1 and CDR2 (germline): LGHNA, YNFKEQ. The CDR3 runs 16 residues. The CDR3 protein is CASSPYTNGAGQPQHF. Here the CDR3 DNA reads TGTGCCAGCAGCCCCTATACCAATGGGGCGGGACAGCCCCAGCATTTT.

The CDR3 sequence is CASSIAGQGPYEQYF. CDR3 DNA sequence: TGTGCCAGTAGTATAGCTGGACAGGGACCCTACGAGCAGTACTTC. The chain combines TRBV19 with TRBJ2-7; the match to TRBD1 covers 8 bases. In germline, CDR1 is LNHDA, CDR2 SQIVND (reference sequence). V trimming: 1 base; J trimming: 2 bases; junction bases outside the gene matches: 4. This CDR3 spans 15 amino acids. The whole variable domain, remainder taken from reference TRBV19 and TRBJ2-7, is DGGITQSPKYLFRKEGQNVTLSCEQNLNHDAMYWYRQDPGQGLRLIYYSQIVNDFQKGDIAEGYSVSREKKESFPLTVTSAQKNPTAFYLCASSIAGQGPYEQYFGPGTRLTVT.

CDR3 in amino acids: CATRTGLNTEAFF. The CDR3 DNA follows: TGTGCCACCCGTACAGGGCTGAACACTGAAGCTTTCTTT. The chain couples TRBV18 to TRBJ1-1; D perhaps matches TRBD1 (6 bases). Trimming shortened V by 10 bases and J by 0 bases, and 12 bases separated the two germline ends. Germline-derived CDR1 and CDR2 are KGHSH and LQKENI. CDR3 size: 13 residues.

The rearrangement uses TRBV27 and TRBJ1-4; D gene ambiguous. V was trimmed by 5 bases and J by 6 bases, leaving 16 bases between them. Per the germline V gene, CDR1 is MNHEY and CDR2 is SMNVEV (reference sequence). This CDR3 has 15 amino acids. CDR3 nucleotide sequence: TGTGCCAGCAGTCCAGTCCTGAGGAGGGATGAAAAACTGTTTTTT. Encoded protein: CASSPVLRRDEKLFF.

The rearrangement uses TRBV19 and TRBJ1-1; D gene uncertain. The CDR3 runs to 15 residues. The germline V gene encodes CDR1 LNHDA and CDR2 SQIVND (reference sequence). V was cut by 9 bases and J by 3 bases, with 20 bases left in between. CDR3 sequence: CASSRAGRIDTEAFF. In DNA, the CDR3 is TGTGCCAGCTCCCGGGCCGGGAGGATAGACACTGAAGCTTTCTTT.

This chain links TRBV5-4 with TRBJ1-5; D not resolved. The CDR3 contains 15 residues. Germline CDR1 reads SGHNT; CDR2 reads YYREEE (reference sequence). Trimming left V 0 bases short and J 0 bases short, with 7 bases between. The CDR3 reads CASSLGGNSNQPQHF. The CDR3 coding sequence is TGTGCCAGCAGCTTGGGCGGTAATAGCAATCAGCCCCAGCATTTT.

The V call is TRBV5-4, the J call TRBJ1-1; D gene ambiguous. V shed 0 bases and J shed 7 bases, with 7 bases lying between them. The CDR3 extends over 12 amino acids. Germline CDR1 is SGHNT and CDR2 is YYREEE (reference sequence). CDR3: CASSLDNYEAFF. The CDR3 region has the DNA TGTGCCAGCAGCTTGGACAACTATGAAGCTTTCTTT.

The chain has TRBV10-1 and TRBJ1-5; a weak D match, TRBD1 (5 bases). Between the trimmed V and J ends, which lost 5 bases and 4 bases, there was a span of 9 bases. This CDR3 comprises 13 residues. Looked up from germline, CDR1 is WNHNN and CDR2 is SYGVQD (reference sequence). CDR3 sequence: CASSMGGNQPQHF. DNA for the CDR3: TGCGCCAGCAGTATGGGGGGAAATCAGCCCCAGCATTTT.

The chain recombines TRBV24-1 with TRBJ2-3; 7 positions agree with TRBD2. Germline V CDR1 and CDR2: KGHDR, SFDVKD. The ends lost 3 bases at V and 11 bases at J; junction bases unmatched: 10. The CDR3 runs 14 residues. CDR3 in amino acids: CATSDRDYREVQYF. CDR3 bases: TGTGCCACCAGTGATCGGGACTACCGGGAGGTGCAGTATTTT.

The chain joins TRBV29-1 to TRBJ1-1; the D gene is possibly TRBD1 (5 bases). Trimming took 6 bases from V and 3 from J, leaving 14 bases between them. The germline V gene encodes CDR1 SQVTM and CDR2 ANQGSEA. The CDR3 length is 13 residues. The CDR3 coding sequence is TGCAGCGTCGATGGACACGTTTACACTGAAGCTTTCTTT. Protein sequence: CSVDGHVYTEAFF.

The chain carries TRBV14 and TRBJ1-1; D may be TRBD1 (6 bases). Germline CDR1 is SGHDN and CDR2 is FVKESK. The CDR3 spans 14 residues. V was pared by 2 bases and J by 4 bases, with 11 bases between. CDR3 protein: CASSQIPGVTEAFF. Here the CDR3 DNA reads TGTGCCAGCAGCCAAATACCAGGGGTCACTGAAGCTTTCTTT.

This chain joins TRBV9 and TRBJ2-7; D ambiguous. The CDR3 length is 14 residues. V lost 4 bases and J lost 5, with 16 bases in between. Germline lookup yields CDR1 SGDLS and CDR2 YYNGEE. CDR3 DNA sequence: TGTGCCAGCAGCCAGCAAGCAGTAGCCGACGAGCAGTACTTC. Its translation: CASSQQAVADEQYF.

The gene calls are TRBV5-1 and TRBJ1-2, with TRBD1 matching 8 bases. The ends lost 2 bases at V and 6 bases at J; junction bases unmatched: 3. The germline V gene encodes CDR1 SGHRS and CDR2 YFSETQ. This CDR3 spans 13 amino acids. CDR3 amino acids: CASSLWTGNGYTF. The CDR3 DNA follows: TGCGCCAGCAGCTTATGGACAGGGAATGGCTACACCTTC. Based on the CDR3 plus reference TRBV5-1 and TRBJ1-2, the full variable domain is KAGVTQTPRYLIKTRGQQVTLSCSPISGHRSVSWYQQTPGQGLQFLFEYFSETQRNKGNFPGRFSGRQFSNSRSEMNVSTLELGDSALYLCASSLWTGNGYTFGSGTRLTVV.

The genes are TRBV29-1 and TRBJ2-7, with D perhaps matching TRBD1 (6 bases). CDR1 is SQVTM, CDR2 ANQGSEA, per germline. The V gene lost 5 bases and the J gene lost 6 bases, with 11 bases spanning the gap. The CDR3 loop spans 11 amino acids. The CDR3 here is CSVSTGPEQYF. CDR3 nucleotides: TGCAGCGTTTCGACAGGACCCGAGCAGTACTTC.

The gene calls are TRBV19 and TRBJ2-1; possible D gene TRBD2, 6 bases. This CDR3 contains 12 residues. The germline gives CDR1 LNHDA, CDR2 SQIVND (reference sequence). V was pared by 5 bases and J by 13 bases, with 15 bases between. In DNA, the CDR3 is TGTGCCAGTAGTTCCAATCGGGGGTTTCAGTTCTTC. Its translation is CASSSNRGFQFF.

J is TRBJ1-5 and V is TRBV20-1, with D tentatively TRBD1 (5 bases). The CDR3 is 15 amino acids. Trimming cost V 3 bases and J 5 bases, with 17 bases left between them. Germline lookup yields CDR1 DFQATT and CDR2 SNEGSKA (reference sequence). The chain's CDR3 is CSASLPGQWHQPQHF. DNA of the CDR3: TGCAGTGCTAGTCTCCCAGGGCAGTGGCATCAGCCCCAGCATTTT.